The T cell receptor (beta chain) under discussion was sequenced for a study of T-cell reconstitution after alpha-beta-depleted transplantation in children. Preparing the TCRbeta library involved the use of unique molecular identifiers. TCRdb analysed the PCR reads with MiXCR anew, one entry per CDR3 protein. The sample shows 250,000 to 350,000 distinct CDR3 sequences, 9.9% of them seen only once. Trimming shortened V by 4 bases and J by 7 bases, and 15 bases separated the two germline ends. Germline CDR1 reads SGHDT; CDR2 reads YYEEEE. The CDR3 is 13 residues long. The TCR originated in a human donor who donated a stem cell graft to a child with SCID. V usage is TRBV5-6 and J usage is TRBJ2-7, with D uncertain. The sample consisted of PBMCs from the stem cell graft donor, taken from the stem cell graft. In DNA, the CDR3 is TGTGCCAGCAGCCCCCCGGAACGGGTGGAGCAGTACTTC. Its translation is CASSPPERVEQYF.